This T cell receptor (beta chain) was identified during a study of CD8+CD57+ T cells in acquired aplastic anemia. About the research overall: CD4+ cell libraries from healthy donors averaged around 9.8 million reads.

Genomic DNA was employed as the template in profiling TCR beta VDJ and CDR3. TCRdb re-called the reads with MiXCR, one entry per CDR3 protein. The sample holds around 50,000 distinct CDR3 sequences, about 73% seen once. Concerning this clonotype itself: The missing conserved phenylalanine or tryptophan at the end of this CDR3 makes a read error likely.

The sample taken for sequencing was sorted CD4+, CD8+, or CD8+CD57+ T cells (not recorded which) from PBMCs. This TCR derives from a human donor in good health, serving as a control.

CDR3 residues: CASSEEVRAQHL. DNA for the CDR3: TGTGCCAGCAGTGAAGAGGTCAGGGCCCAGCATCTT. This chain connects TRBV2 to TRBJ1-5, with D possibly being TRBD1 (5 bases). V was clipped by 1 base and J by 11 bases, with 9 bases between them. The CDR3 loop spans 12 amino acids. Germline values: CDR1 SNHLY, CDR2 FYNNEI.